The 31 T cell receptor gamma chains presented below share a single source sample, sequenced in a study of Vδ1+ human thymocytes. Findings of the study overall: Highly polyclonal TRG and TRD repertoires with Gaussian CDR3 length distributions appeared in thymus.

Extracted RNA was reverse transcribed into cDNA. Multiplex PCR used pooled V-gene forward primers and a constant-region reverse primer to amplify CDR3s. TCRdb re-called the multiplex PCR reads using CATT. The sample comprises 36,000 or so gamma-chain clones, 20% of which are singletons, and under 2% rests with the top ten. These receptors lack a known antigen. Sequenced sample: Vdelta1+ gamma-delta thymocytes from the thymus. As to subset: FACS-sorted CD3+ TCRalphabeta- TCRVdelta1+ TCRVdelta2- thymocytes. The receptor source for this set is a girl less than two years old who had congenital heart surgery.

This clone was seen a handful of times. The V call is TRGV2, the J call TRGJP2. With 4 bases clipped from V and 11 bases from J, the junction kept 7 bases outside the gene matches. CDR3 size: 12 residues. Germline V gene lookup returns CDR1 EGSNGY and CDR2 YDSYNSKV. This CDR3 is CATWDRRWIKTF. The CDR3 region has the DNA TGTGCCACCTGGGATAGGAGGTGGATCAAGACGTTT.

In this sample, this clone turned up a few times. V is TRGV2 and J is TRGJP2. This CDR3 has 13 amino acids. Germline V CDR1 and CDR2: EGSNGY, YDSYNSKV. J was trimmed by 1 base and V by 9 bases; bases with no gene match: 5. The CDR3 DNA sequence: TGTGCCACCCTGGGTAGTAGTGATTGGATCAAGACGTTT. Translation gives CATLGSSDWIKTF.

This clone was detected a few times. V is TRGV9 and J is TRGJ1 or TRGJ2. This CDR3 contains 11 residues. CDR1 and CDR2 (germline): GITISATS, ISYDGTV (reference sequence). Losses at the gene ends were 2 bases for V and 10 bases for J; bases not matched to a gene: 5. CDR3 DNA: TGTGCCTTGTGGGAGGGGGGAAAGAAACTCTTT. This gives the protein CALWEGGKKLF.

Concerning this clone itself: A much larger clone lies a single base off, so this may be a read error. The same CDR3 can be traced to other DNA sequences in this sample. V is TRGV2 and J is TRGJ1 or TRGJ2. This CDR3 has 13 residues. Per germline, CDR1 EGSNGY and CDR2 YDSYNSKV. The DNA for the CDR3 is TGTGCCACCTGGGACGGGGATTATTACAAGAAACTCTTT. Protein: CATWDGDYYKKLF.

Remarks on this clone: Possible read error: a much larger clone is one base away. The J gene is TRGJ1 or TRGJ2, the V gene TRGV4. Germline CDR1 is EGSTGY and CDR2 is YDSYTSSV. The CDR3 is 10 amino acids. The trim removed 1 base at V and 10 bases at J, leaving 1 base unmatched. The CDR3 is CATWDGKKLF. Here the CDR3 DNA reads TGTGCCACCTGGGATGGCAAGAAACTCTTT.

A note on this clone: Other DNA sequences in the same sample also yield this CDR3. The chain combines TRGV3 with TRGJ1 or TRGJ2. The CDR3 length is 10 residues. Germline CDR1 reads VTNTFY; CDR2 reads YDVSTARD (reference sequence). V shed 3 bases, J shed 9 bases, and the junction held 2 bases outside the gene matches. The CDR3 spells CATWDSKKLF. In nucleotides, the CDR3 is TGTGCCACCTGGGACTCTAAGAAACTCTTT.

This clone was observed a handful of times. Other DNA sequences in this specimen translate into the identical CDR3. The chain uses TRGV2 and TRGJ1 or TRGJ2. This CDR3 is built from 12 residues. Trimming took 0 bases from V and 10 from J; bases not matched to a gene: 6. Germline CDR1 reads EGSNGY; CDR2 reads YDSYNSKV. The CDR3 DNA follows: TGTGCCACCTGGGACGGGCTTAACAAGAAACTCTTT. Translating it yields CATWDGLNKKLF.

This clone was counted only a few times. This chain uses TRGV8 with TRGJP2. The CDR3 covers 14 residues. Germline V CDR1 and CDR2: VENAVY, YDSYNSRV. V lost 3 bases and J lost 9; bases outside the gene matches: 10. DNA for the CDR3: TGTGCCACCTGGGATTTAGATCGTCATTGGATCAAGACGTTT. It translates to CATWDLDRHWIKTF.

This clone was seen a handful of times. Other DNA sequences in the same sample also yield this CDR3. The chain joins TRGV2 to TRGJP1. J lost 2 bases, V lost 1 base, and 1 base had no gene match. The germline gives CDR1 EGSNGY, CDR2 YDSYNSKV. The CDR3 runs 14 residues. The CDR3, as DNA: TGTGCCACCTGGGACGGCACCACTGGTTGGTTCAAGATATTT. Translating gives CATWDGTTGWFKIF.

The chain recombines TRGV2 with TRGJ1 or TRGJ2. The CDR3 contains 14 residues. The junction had 11 bases not matched to a gene; V was cut back by 1 base and J by 8 bases. Germline V gene data show CDR1 as EGSNGY and CDR2 as YDSYNSKV. CDR3 in DNA: TGTGCCACCTGGGACGGCAAAGAGAGGAATAAGAAACTCTTT. Translation: CATWDGKERNKKLF.

Turning to this clone: A much larger clone is a single base away; this may be a read error. This sequence joins TRGV5 and TRGJ1 or TRGJ2. The length of the CDR3 is 14 residues. V dropped 0 bases and J dropped 2; count of bases not matched to a gene: 4. Germline values: CDR1 VINAFY, CDR2 YDVSNSKD. Here the CDR3 reads CATWDRSDYYKKLF. The CDR3 region has the DNA TGTGCCACCTGGGACAGGTCCGATTATTATAAGAAACTCTTT.

This clone turned up a few times. The chain uses TRGV3 and TRGJ1 or TRGJ2. This CDR3 is built from 13 residues. The germline CDR1 and CDR2 sequences are VTNTFY and YDVSTARD (reference sequence). The V gene end was trimmed by 3 bases and the J gene end by 6 bases; junction bases not matched to a gene: 8. CDR3 residues: CATWDVRCYKKLF. The CDR3 DNA follows: TGTGCCACCTGGGACGTCCGATGTTATAAGAAACTCTTT.

This clone turned up a few times. V and J are TRGV8 and TRGJ1 or TRGJ2. The V gene end was trimmed by 2 bases and the J gene end by 16 bases; junction bases not matched to a gene: 8. Germline V gene lookup returns CDR1 VENAVY and CDR2 YDSYNSRV. There are 10 residues in the CDR3. CDR3 region: CATWDKGLLF. The CDR3 region has the DNA TGTGCCACCTGGGATAAGGGTCTCCTCTTT.

V and J are TRGV3 and TRGJP2. This CDR3 is 15 amino acids long. The J segment lost 3 bases and the V segment lost 3 bases, leaving 7 bases of the junction unmatched. Germline values: CDR1 VTNTFY, CDR2 YDVSTARD (reference sequence). The CDR3: CATWDPDGSDWIKTF. DNA for the CDR3: TGTGCCACCTGGGACCCCGATGGTAGTGATTGGATCAAGACGTTT.

This clone appeared a few times. This chain connects TRGV9 to TRGJ1 or TRGJ2. CDR1 GITISATS and CDR2 ISYDGTV come from the germline V gene (reference sequence). V dropped 8 bases and J dropped 10; count of bases not matched to a gene: 11. This CDR3 has 11 residues. The CDR3 sequence: CALLAGRKKLF. The CDR3 DNA sequence: TGTGCCTTGTTGGCTGGACGAAAGAAACTCTTT.

This clone turned up a few times. The chain couples TRGV8 to TRGJ1 or TRGJ2. The CDR3 has 13 residues. Germline assignment: CDR1 VENAVY and CDR2 YDSYNSRV. Trimming cost V 4 bases and J 2 bases; bases outside gene matches: 5. The CDR3 DNA sequence: TGTGCCACCTGGGAGGCTCATTATTATAAGAAACTCTTT. It encodes CATWEAHYYKKLF.

The sample holds a few counts of this clone. Other DNA sequences in the same sample also yield this CDR3. The J gene is TRGJP2, the V gene TRGV3. This CDR3 contains 15 residues. The V gene end was trimmed by 0 bases and the J gene end by 5 bases; junction bases not matched to a gene: 6. Germline values: CDR1 VTNTFY, CDR2 YDVSTARD (reference sequence). The CDR3, as DNA: TGTGCCACCTGGGACAGGCGCCGCAGTGATTGGATCAAGACGTTT. Amino acids: CATWDRRRSDWIKTF.

This clone has a single count. The rearrangement uses TRGV4 and TRGJ1 or TRGJ2. With 2 bases clipped from V and 3 bases from J, the junction kept 13 bases outside the gene matches. Germline CDR1 EGSTGY, CDR2 YDSYTSSV. This CDR3 is built from 16 residues. Here the CDR3 DNA reads TGTGCCACCTGGGATGAAGCAACCGAACTTTATTATAAGAAACTCTTT. Protein sequence: CATWDEATELYYKKLF.

As regards this clone: The sample carries other DNA sequences with the same CDR3. This sequence joins TRGV9 and TRGJ1 or TRGJ2. J lost 3 bases, V lost 2 bases, and 4 bases had no gene match. From germline, CDR1 is GITISATS and CDR2 ISYDGTV (reference sequence). The CDR3 extends over 13 amino acids. This chain's CDR3 is CALWEAAYYKKLF. Here the CDR3 DNA reads TGTGCCTTGTGGGAGGCTGCTTATTATAAGAAACTCTTT.

This chain joins TRGV3 and TRGJ1 or TRGJ2. The CDR3 spans 14 residues. V gave up 0 bases and J gave up 3 bases; unmatched junction bases: 5. Per germline, CDR1 VTNTFY and CDR2 YDVSTARD (reference sequence). The DNA for the CDR3 is TGTGCCACCTGGGACAGGGTATCTTATTATAAGAAACTCTTT. Translating it yields CATWDRVSYYKKLF.

This clone showed up just a few times. The chain has TRGV2 and TRGJP2. Germline CDR1 and CDR2: EGSNGY and YDSYNSKV. CDR3 size: 15 residues. Unmatched junction bases numbered 10, after V lost 4 bases and J lost 5 bases. Written as DNA, the CDR3 is TGTGCCACCTGGGATACGTCGGGAAGTGATTGGATCAAGACGTTT. Its protein product is CATWDTSGSDWIKTF.

Note on this clone: The germline gene is not matched at one end of the junction; a read error may be the cause. This chain joins TRGV3 and TRGJ1 or TRGJ2. The CDR3 extends over 11 amino acids. Germline V gene data show CDR1 as VTNTFY and CDR2 as YDVSTARD (reference sequence). CDR3 sequence (DNA): TGTGCCACTTGGGACTTTGGAAAGAAACTCTTT. This translates into CATWDFGKKLF.

In its sample, this clone is medium-sized. The sample carries other DNA sequences with the same CDR3. The chain is built from TRGV4 and TRGJP2. CDR1 EGSTGY and CDR2 YDSYTSSV come from the germline V gene. The CDR3 has 14 residues. Trimming took 1 base from V and 2 from J; bases not matched to a gene: 1. The CDR3 nucleotides are TGTGCCACCTGGGATGGAAGTAGTGATTGGATCAAGACGTTT. Translation gives CATWDGSSDWIKTF.

The rearrangement links TRGV3 to TRGJ1 or TRGJ2. Trimming took 3 bases from V and 5 from J; bases not matched to a gene: 13. CDR1 is VTNTFY, CDR2 YDVSTARD, per germline (reference sequence). The CDR3 consists of 15 residues. The CDR3 region has the DNA TGTGCCACCTGGGACGAGTCCCTTTGGGATTATAAGAAACTCTTT. It translates to CATWDESLWDYKKLF.

This sequence joins TRGV8 and TRGJ1 or TRGJ2. V shed 2 bases, J shed 3 bases, and the junction held 7 bases outside the gene matches. CDR3 length: 14 residues. Germline CDR1 VENAVY, CDR2 YDSYNSRV. The CDR3 protein is CATWDTHSYYKKLF. The CDR3 coding sequence is TGTGCCACCTGGGATACTCATTCTTATTATAAGAAACTCTTT.

The V gene is TRGV3, the J gene TRGJP2. Germline V gene lookup returns CDR1 VTNTFY and CDR2 YDVSTARD (reference sequence). The CDR3 spans 14 residues. The trim removed 6 bases at V and 0 bases at J, leaving 4 bases unmatched. This chain's CDR3 is CATWCYSSDWIKTF. As DNA, the CDR3 is TGTGCCACCTGGTGCTATAGTAGTGATTGGATCAAGACGTTT.

This clone was recorded a few times. The chain uses TRGV4 and TRGJ1 or TRGJ2. The CDR3 runs 15 residues. V trimming: 3 bases; J trimming: 10 bases; junction bases outside the gene matches: 18. CDR1 EGSTGY and CDR2 YDSYTSSV come from the germline V gene. CDR3 loop: CATWDFFPIPPKKLF. The CDR3 bases are TGTGCCACCTGGGATTTTTTCCCCATCCCGCCAAAGAAACTCTTT.

This clone occurred a few times. The chain couples TRGV8 to TRGJ1 or TRGJ2. The CDR3 has 13 amino acids. Germline trimming cut 4 bases from V and 3 bases from J; bases unmatched to any gene: 6. Germline loops: CDR1 VENAVY, CDR2 YDSYNSRV. CDR3 loop: CATWDAPYYKKLF. The CDR3 DNA follows: TGTGCCACCTGGGACGCCCCTTATTATAAGAAACTCTTT.

The chain has TRGV2 and TRGJ1 or TRGJ2. CDR1 is EGSNGY and CDR2 is YDSYNSKV in the germline V gene. Germline trimming cut 4 bases from V and 3 bases from J; bases unmatched to any gene: 12. The CDR3 extends over 15 amino acids. The CDR3 is CATWENLGTYYKKLF. CDR3 coding DNA: TGTGCCACCTGGGAAAATTTGGGGACTTATTATAAGAAACTCTTT.

This rearrangement joins TRGV5 to TRGJP2. Germline-derived CDR1 and CDR2 are VINAFY and YDVSNSKD. With V trimmed by 6 bases and J by 6 bases, 1 base remained unmatched. This CDR3 has 11 amino acids. The CDR3 DNA reads as TGTGCCACCTGGTGTGATTGGATCAAGACGTTT. Translating it yields CATWCDWIKTF.

This clone showed up just a few times. This chain joins TRGV2 and TRGJ1 or TRGJ2. J lost 0 bases, V lost 1 base, and 6 bases had no gene match. The CDR3 is 15 amino acids. Per the germline V gene, CDR1 is EGSNGY and CDR2 is YDSYNSKV. The CDR3 coding sequence is TGTGCCACCTGGGACGGCTCGTGGAATTATTATAAGAAACTCTTT. This translates into CATWDGSWNYYKKLF.